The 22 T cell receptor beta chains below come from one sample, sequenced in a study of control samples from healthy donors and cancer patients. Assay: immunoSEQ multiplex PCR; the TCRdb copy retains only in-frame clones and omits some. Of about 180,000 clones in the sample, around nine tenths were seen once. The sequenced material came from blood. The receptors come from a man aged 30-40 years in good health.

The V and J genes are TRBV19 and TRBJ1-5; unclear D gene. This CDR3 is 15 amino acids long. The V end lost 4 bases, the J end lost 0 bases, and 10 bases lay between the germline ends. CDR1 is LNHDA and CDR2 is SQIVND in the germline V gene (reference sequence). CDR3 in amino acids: CASSTGRYSNQPQHF. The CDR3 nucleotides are TGTGCCAGTAGTACGGGAAGATATAGCAATCAGCCCCAGCATTTT.

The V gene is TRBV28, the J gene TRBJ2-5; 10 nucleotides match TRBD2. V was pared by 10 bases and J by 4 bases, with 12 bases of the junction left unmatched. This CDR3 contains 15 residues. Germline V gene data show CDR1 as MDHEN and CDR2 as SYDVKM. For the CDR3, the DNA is TGTGCCACCAGAGGCGAGCGGGAGGGGAGAGAGACCCAGTACTTC. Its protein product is CATRGEREGRETQYF.

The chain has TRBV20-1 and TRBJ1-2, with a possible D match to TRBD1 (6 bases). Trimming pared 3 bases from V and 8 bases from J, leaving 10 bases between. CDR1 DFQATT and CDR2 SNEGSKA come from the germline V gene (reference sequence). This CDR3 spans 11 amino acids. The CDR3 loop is CSASGGGGYTF. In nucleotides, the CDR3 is TGCAGTGCTAGTGGCGGGGGCGGCTACACCTTC.

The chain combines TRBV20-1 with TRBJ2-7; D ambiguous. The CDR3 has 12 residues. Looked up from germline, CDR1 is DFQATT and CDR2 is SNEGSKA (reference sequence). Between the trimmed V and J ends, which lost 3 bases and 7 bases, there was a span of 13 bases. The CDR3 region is CSASPRVGEQYF. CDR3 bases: TGCAGTGCTAGTCCTCGGGTGGGGGAGCAGTACTTC.

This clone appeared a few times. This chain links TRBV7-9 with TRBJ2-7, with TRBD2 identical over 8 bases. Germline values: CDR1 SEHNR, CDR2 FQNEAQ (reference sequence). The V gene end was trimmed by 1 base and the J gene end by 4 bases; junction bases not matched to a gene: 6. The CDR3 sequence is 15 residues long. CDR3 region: CASSLGPGGRYEQYF. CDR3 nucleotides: TGTGCCAGCAGCTTAGGGCCGGGAGGGAGGTACGAGCAGTACTTC.

CDR3 DNA: TGTGCCAGCACCGATGGTCGAAGGGGCTATGGCTACACCTTC. It specifies CASTDGRRGYGYTF. The chain carries TRBV6-5 and TRBJ1-2; TRBD1 might be the D (5 bases). Trimming took off 7 bases at V and 4 bases at J, with 16 bases between the two ends. Germline V gene lookup returns CDR1 MNHEY and CDR2 SVGAGI. This CDR3 has 14 residues.

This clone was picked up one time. As DNA, the CDR3 is TGTGCCAGCAGCTTAGCGTGGAGTAGCGGGAGGGTTGTAGATGAGCAGTTCTTC. Protein: CASSLAWSSGRVVDEQFF. V and J are TRBV7-9 and TRBJ2-1; the match to TRBD2 covers 11 bases. CDR3 size: 18 residues. V shed 0 bases and J 8 bases; nucleotides not matched to a gene: 12. Germline V lookup: CDR1 SEHNR, CDR2 FQNEAQ (reference sequence).

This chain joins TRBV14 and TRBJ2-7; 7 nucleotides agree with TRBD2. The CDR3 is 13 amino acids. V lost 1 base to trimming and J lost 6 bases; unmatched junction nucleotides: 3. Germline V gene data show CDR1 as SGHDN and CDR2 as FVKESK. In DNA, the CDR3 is TGTGCCAGCAGCCAAGTTGGGGGGGGCGAGCAGTACTTC. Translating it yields CASSQVGGGEQYF. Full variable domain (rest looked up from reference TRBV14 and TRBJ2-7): EAGVTQFPSHSVIEKGQTVTLRCDPISGHDNLYWYRRVMGKEIKFLLHFVKESKQDESGMPNNRFLAERTGGTYSTLKVQPAELEDSGVYFCASSQVGGGEQYFGPGTRLTVT.

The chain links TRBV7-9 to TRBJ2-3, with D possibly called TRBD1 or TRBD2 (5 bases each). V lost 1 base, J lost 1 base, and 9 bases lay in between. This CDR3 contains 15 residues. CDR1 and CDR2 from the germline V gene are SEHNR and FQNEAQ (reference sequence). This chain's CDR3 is CASSLDGAGTDTQYF. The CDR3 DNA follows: TGTGCCAGCAGCTTAGACGGGGCTGGCACAGATACGCAGTATTTT.

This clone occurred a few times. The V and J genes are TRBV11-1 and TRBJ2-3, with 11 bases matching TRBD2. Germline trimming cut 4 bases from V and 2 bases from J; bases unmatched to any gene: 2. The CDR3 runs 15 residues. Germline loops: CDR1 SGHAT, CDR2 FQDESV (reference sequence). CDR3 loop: CASSSGLADTDTQYF. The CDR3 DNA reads TGTGCCAGCAGCTCGGGACTAGCGGACACAGATACGCAGTATTTT. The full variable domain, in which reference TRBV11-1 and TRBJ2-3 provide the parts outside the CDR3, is EAEVAQSPRYKITEKSQAVAFWCDPISGHATLYWYRQILGQGPELLVQFQDESVVDDSQLPKDRFSAERLKGVDSTLKIQPAELGDSAMYLCASSSGLADTDTQYFGPGTRLTVL.

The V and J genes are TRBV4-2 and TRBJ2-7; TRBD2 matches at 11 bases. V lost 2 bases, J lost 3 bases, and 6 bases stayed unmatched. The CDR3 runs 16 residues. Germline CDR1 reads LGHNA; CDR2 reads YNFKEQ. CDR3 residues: CASSQLAGGPFYEQYF. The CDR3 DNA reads TGTGCCAGCAGCCAACTAGCGGGGGGACCCTTCTACGAGCAGTACTTC.

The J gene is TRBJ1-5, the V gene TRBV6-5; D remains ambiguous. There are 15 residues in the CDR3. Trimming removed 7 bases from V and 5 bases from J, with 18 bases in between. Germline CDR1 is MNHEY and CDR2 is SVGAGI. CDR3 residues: CASMINGRAHQPQHF. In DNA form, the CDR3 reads TGTGCCAGCATGATAAATGGACGGGCACATCAGCCCCAGCATTTT.

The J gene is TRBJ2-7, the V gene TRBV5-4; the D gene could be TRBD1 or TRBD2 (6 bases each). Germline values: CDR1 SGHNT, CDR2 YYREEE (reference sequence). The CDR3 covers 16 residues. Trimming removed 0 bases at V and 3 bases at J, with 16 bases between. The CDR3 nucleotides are TGTGCCAGCAGCTTGGACCCCGTTGGAGGGGGCTACGAGCAGTACTTC. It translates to CASSLDPVGGGYEQYF.

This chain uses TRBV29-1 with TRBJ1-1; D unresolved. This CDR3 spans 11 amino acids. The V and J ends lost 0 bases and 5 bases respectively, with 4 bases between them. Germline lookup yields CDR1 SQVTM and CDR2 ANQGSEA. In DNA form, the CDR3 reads TGCAGCGTTGAAGAAGAAACTGAAGCTTTCTTT. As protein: CSVEEETEAFF.

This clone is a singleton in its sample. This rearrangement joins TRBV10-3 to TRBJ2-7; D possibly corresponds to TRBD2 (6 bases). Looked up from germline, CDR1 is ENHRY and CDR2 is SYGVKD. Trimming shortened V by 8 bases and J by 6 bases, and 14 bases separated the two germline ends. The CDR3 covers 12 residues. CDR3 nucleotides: TGTGCCATCGGAGGGTGGGCTTCCGAGCAGTACTTC. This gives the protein CAIGGWASEQYF.

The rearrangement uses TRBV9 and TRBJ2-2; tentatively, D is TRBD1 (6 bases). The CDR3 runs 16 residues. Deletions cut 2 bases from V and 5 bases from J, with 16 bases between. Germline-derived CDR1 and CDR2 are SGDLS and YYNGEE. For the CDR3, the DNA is TGTGCCAGCAGCGTGGAGGTGAGAGGGACAACCGGGGAGCTGTTTTTT. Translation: CASSVEVRGTTGELFF.

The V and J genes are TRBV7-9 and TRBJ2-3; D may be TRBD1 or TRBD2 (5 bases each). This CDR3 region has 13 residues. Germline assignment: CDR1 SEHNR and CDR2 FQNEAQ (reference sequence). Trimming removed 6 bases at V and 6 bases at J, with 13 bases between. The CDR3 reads CASSLGVPDTQYF. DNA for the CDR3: TGTGCCAGCAGTTTGGGGGTCCCTGATACGCAGTATTTT.

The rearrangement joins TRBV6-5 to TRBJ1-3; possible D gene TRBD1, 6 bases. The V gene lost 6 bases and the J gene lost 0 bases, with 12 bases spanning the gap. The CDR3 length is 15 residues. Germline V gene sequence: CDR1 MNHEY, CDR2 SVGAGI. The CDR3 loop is CASSAGDTSGNTIYF. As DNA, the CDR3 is TGTGCCAGCAGCGCCGGGGACACCTCTGGAAACACCATATATTTT.

In DNA, the CDR3 is TGTGCCAGCAGTGAAAGGACAGCCCACCCCTACAATGAGCAGTTCTTC. This translates into CASSERTAHPYNEQFF. V usage is TRBV6-1 and J usage is TRBJ2-1, with a possible D match to TRBD1 (6 bases). The germline V gene encodes CDR1 MNHNS and CDR2 SASEGT. Trimming stripped 2 bases from V and 2 bases from J, with 13 bases between. This CDR3 spans 16 amino acids.

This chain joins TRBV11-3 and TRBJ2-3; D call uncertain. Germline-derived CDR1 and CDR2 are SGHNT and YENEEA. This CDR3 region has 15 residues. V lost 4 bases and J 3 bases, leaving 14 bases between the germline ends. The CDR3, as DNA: TGTGCCAGCAGCTCAGGCCCTAAGGCGACAGATACGCAGTATTTT. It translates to CASSSGPKATDTQYF.

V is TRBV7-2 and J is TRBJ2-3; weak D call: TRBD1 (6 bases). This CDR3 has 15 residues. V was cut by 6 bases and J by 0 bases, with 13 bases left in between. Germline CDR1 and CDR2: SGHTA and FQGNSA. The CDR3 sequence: CASSRGGTSTDTQYF. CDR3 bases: TGTGCCAGCAGTCGAGGGGGAACTAGCACAGATACGCAGTATTTT.

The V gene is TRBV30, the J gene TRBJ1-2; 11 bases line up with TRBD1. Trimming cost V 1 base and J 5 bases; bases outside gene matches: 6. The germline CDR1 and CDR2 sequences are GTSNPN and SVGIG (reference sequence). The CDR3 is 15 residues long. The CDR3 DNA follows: TGTGCCTGGAGTGAAAAGGGGACAGGGGGATATGGCTACACCTTC. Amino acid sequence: CAWSEKGTGGYGYTF.